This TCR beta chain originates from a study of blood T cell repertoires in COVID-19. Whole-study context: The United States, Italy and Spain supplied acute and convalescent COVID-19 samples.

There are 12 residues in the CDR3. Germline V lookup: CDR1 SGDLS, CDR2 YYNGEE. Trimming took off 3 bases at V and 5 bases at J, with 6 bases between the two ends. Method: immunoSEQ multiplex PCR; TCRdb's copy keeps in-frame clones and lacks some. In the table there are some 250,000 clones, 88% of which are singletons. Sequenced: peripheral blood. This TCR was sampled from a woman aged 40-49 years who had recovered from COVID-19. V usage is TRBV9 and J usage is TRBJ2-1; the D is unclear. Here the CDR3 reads CASSASNNEQFF. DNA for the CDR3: TGTGCCAGCAGCGCGAGCAACAATGAGCAGTTCTTC. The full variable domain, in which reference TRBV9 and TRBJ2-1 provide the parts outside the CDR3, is DSGVTQTPKHLITATGQRVTLRCSPRSGDLSVYWYQQSLDQGLQFLIQYYNGEERAKGNILERFSAQQFPDLHSELNLSSLELGDSALYFCASSASNNEQFFGPGTRLTVL.